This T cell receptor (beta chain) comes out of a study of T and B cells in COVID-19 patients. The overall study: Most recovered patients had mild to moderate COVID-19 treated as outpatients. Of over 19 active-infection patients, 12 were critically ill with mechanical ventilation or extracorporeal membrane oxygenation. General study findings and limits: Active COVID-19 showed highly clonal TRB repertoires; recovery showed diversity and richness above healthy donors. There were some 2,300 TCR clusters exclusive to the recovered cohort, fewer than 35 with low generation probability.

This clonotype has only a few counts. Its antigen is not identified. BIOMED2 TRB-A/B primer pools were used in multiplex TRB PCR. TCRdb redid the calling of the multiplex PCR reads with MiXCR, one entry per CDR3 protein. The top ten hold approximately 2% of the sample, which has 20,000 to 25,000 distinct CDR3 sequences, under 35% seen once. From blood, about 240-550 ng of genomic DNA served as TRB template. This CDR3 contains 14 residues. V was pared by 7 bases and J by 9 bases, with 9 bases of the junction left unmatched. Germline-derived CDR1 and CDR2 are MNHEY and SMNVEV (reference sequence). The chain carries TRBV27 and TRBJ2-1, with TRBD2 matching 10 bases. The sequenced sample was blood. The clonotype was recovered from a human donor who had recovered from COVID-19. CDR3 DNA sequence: TGTGCCAGCATAGTCGAGCGGGGGGGCGGTGAGCAGTTCTTC. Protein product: CASIVERGGGEQFF.